The 14 T cell receptor beta chains given below trace back to one sample, sequenced in a study of early T cells in non-severe SARS-CoV-2 infection. TCRdb ran MiXCR on the 5' RACE reads and lists one entry per CDR3 protein. This sample has about 26,000 distinct CDR3 sequences, with 5.1% found just once. Sequencing was performed on whole blood. The origin of the receptors is an adult who was a healthcare worker with PCR-confirmed SARS-CoV-2 infection or an uninfected control (not recorded which).

This clonotype was seen only a few times. V and J are TRBV3-1 and TRBJ2-2; a weak D match, TRBD2 (6 bases). Germline V lookup: CDR1 LGHDT, CDR2 YNNKEL (reference sequence). The CDR3 contains 13 residues. Trimming stripped 11 bases from V and 5 bases from J, with 15 bases between. The CDR3 reads CAAGTLGTGELFF. The CDR3 DNA reads TGTGCCGCGGGGACTTTAGGGACCGGGGAGCTGTTTTTT.

The genes are TRBV7-6 and TRBJ2-7; D gene uncertain. CDR3 length equals 12 residues. Germline CDR1 and CDR2: SGHVS and FNYEAQ. Between the trimmed V and J ends, which lost 3 bases and 6 bases, there was a span of 9 bases. In DNA, the CDR3 is TGTGCCAGCAGCTTGGGCGGCGGCGAGCAGTACTTC. It specifies CASSLGGGEQYF.

This clonotype qualifies as medium-sized. The rearrangement links TRBV7-6 to TRBJ2-2; 10 bases align to TRBD2. This CDR3 is 15 amino acids long. The V segment lost 6 bases and the J segment 7 bases; nucleotides outside the gene matches: 8. From germline, CDR1 is SGHVS and CDR2 FNYEAQ. CDR3 residues: CASSHTSGVGGELFF. For the CDR3, the DNA is TGTGCCAGCAGTCATACTAGCGGGGTAGGCGGGGAGCTGTTTTTT.

This clonotype was counted only a few times. The rearrangement joins TRBV19 to TRBJ2-5; D not certain. Germline assignment: CDR1 LNHDA and CDR2 SQIVND (reference sequence). There are 13 residues in the CDR3. Trimming took off 2 bases at V and 1 base at J, with 5 bases between the two ends. CDR3 coding DNA: TGTGCCAGTAGTATACAGAGCCAAGAGACCCAGTACTTC. Translation gives CASSIQSQETQYF.

The chain has TRBV5-4 and TRBJ1-2, with a weak D call TRBD1 (6 bases). Germline CDR1 and CDR2: SGHNT and YYREEE (reference sequence). This CDR3 contains 18 residues. V lost 0 bases to trimming and J lost 0 bases, with 18 bases between them. CDR3 in amino acids: CASSLGSRYRDTNYGYTF. Here the CDR3 DNA reads TGTGCCAGCAGCTTGGGGTCCCGTTACAGGGATACTAACTATGGCTACACCTTC.

This clonotype was observed many times. The CDR3 protein is CASSPGQGGYTF. As DNA, the CDR3 is TGTGCCAGCAGCCCGGGGCAGGGTGGCTACACCTTC. V gene TRBV13 combines with J gene TRBJ1-2; D possibly corresponds to TRBD1 (5 bases). Trimming removed 5 bases from V and 7 bases from J, with 11 bases in between. CDR3 size: 12 residues. From germline, CDR1 is PRHDT and CDR2 FYEKMQ (reference sequence). The whole variable domain, remainder taken from reference TRBV13 and TRBJ1-2, is AAGVIQSPRHLIKEKRETATLKCYPIPRHDTVYWYQQGPGQDPQFLISFYEKMQSDKGSIPDRFSAQQFSDYHSELNMSSLELGDSALYFCASSPGQGGYTFGSGTRLTVV.

At least ten counts were recorded for this clonotype. This chain joins TRBV29-1 and TRBJ1-1; D is ambiguous. Germline lookup yields CDR1 SQVTM and CDR2 ANQGSEA. The CDR3 has 12 residues. Trimming removed 6 bases from V and 1 base from J, with 9 bases in between. Here the CDR3 DNA reads TGCAGCGTCGCACCCCAGAACACTGAAGCTTTCTTT. It is translated as CSVAPQNTEAFF.

This clonotype is termed medium-sized. This chain links TRBV7-8 with TRBJ2-3; possibly TRBD1 or TRBD2 for D (5 bases each). This CDR3 is built from 14 residues. The V end lost 1 base, the J end lost 3 bases, and 8 bases lay between the germline ends. The germline CDR1 and CDR2 sequences are SGHVS and FQNEAQ. CDR3 residues: CASSLVGGTDTQYF. DNA for the CDR3: TGTGCCAGCAGCTTAGTTGGGGGTACAGATACGCAGTATTTT.

This chain uses TRBV11-2 with TRBJ2-3; D ambiguous. This CDR3 comprises 12 residues. Germline CDR1 SGHAT, CDR2 FQNNGV. V gave up 7 bases and J gave up 5 bases, with 10 bases separating them. The CDR3 loop is CASTPSGDTQYF. CDR3 nucleotides: TGTGCCAGCACCCCCTCTGGAGATACGCAGTATTTT.

The V gene is TRBV20-1, the J gene TRBJ2-7; tentatively, D is TRBD1 or TRBD2 (6 bases each). Per germline, CDR1 DFQATT and CDR2 SNEGSKA (reference sequence). The CDR3 spans 11 residues. Trimming stripped 3 bases from V and 5 bases from J, with 8 bases between. The CDR3 region has the DNA TGCAGTGCTAGGAGGGGGGACGAGCAGTACTTC. Its translation is CSARRGDEQYF.

This clonotype was recorded a few times. The chain couples TRBV30 to TRBJ1-2; TRBD1 matches 7 bases. This CDR3 is 18 amino acids long. The germline CDR1 and CDR2 sequences are GTSNPN and SVGIG (reference sequence). J gave up 5 bases and V 7 bases, and 25 bases lay outside the gene matches. CDR3 nucleotide sequence: TGTGCCTCCGCCACCCCTCCGCCGACAGGGCCAATAATATATGGCTACACCTTC. Encoded protein: CASATPPPTGPIIYGYTF.

The V and J genes are TRBV7-2 and TRBJ1-1; 10 nucleotides agree with TRBD1. This CDR3 comprises 17 residues. CDR1 and CDR2 from the germline V gene are SGHTA and FQGNSA. J was trimmed by 0 bases and V by 2 bases; bases with no gene match: 6. CDR3 sequence: CASSLSPGTGVNTEAFF. As DNA, the CDR3 is TGTGCCAGCAGCTTATCACCCGGGACAGGGGTGAACACTGAAGCTTTCTTT.

Comments on this clonotype: This may arise from a read error, as a much more abundant clone is one base away. The rearrangement links TRBV5-1 to TRBJ1-2; D gene unclear. Trimming left V 1 base short and J 8 bases short, with 12 bases between. The germline V gene encodes CDR1 SGHRS and CDR2 YFSETQ. The CDR3 totals 13 residues. The CDR3 loop reads CASSLNAEYGYTF. The DNA for the CDR3 is TGCGCCAGCAGCTTGAACGCTGAGTACGGCTACACCTTC. The entire variable domain, with the rest obtained from reference TRBV5-1 and TRBJ1-2, is as follows: KAGVTQTPRYLIKTRGQQVTLSCSPISGHRSVSWYQQTPGQGLQFLFEYFSETQRNKGNFPGRFSGRQFSNSRSEMNVSTLELGDSALYLCASSLNAEYGYTFGSGTRLTVV.

This clonotype was seen at least ten times. The chain combines TRBV6-4 with TRBJ2-3, with 8 nucleotides matching TRBD2. CDR1 is MRHNA and CDR2 is SNTAGT in the germline V gene. The CDR3 is made up of 16 amino acids. V lost 4 bases to trimming and J lost 0 bases; unmatched junction nucleotides: 6. In DNA, the CDR3 is TGTGCCAGCAGTGGACTAGCGAGTGGGAGCACAGATACGCAGTATTTT. Its translation is CASSGLASGSTDTQYF.